This TCR beta chain was sequenced during a study of blood T cell repertoires in COVID-19. In the study overall: Italy, Spain and the United States were the sources of the convalescent and acute COVID-19 samples.

Germline lookup yields CDR1 MNHEY and CDR2 SMNVEV (reference sequence). The CDR3 runs to 19 residues. V shed 3 bases and J 0 bases; nucleotides not matched to a gene: 13. In the original analysis: Reference gene primers were amplified, and this amplification served to estimate nucleated cell counts. Profiling relied on immunoSEQ multiplex PCR, and the TCRdb table lists in-frame clones only, not all of them. V and J calls and clone size are given by that table; D and trimming were obtained from the DNA. Among around 21,000 clones, approximately 91% were seen once, and the ten largest hold around 10%. Material for sequencing was peripheral blood. The clonotype originates from a human donor in a cohort sampled during active COVID-19. This chain connects TRBV27 to TRBJ2-2; 7 nucleotides agree with TRBD2. The CDR3 nucleotides are TGTGCCAGCAGTTTCGGGGGAGGGAGGACAATTGCGAACACCGGGGAGCTGTTTTTT. Protein sequence: CASSFGGGRTIANTGELFF.